Shown below are 31 T cell receptor beta chains from a single sample sequenced in a study of T cell clonality in common variable immunodeficiency. Using immunoSEQ multiplex PCR, the repertoire was profiled, and TCRdb retains in-frame clones only, with some absent. The record shows tens of thousands of clones for this sample, with no singletons present. The sequenced material came from peripheral blood mononuclear cells. All receptors derive from a person aged 18 to 70 in good health.

The table lists this clone with a few counts. The junction and the germline gene differ at one end; a read error may be behind it. The sequence runs out 3 residues before the end of the CDR3; the remainder is reconstructed from the germline J gene. The sample contains more than one DNA sequence encoding this CDR3. The chain combines TRBV19 with TRBJ1-3; tentative D call: TRBD1 (5 bases). The germline gives CDR1 LNHDA, CDR2 SQIVND (reference sequence). The CDR3 is 19 amino acids. CDR3 sequence reads: CASSLRQQPTPLSGNTIYF. The DNA read from the CDR3 is TGTGCCAGTAGTCTCCGACAGCAGCCTACGCCACTCTCTGGAAACACA. Full variable domain (rest looked up from reference TRBV19 and TRBJ1-3): DGGITQSPKYLFRKEGQNVTLSCEQNLNHDAMYWYRQDPGQGLRLIYYSQIVNDFQKGDIAEGYSVSREKKESFPLTVTSAQKNPTAFYLCASSLRQQPTPLSGNTIYFGEGSWLTVV.

This clone was recorded at least ten times. CDR3 bases read: TGTGCCAGCAGCGGACAGGGGGGCGAGACC. Its protein product is CASSGQGGET. The full CDR3 reads CASSGQGGETQYF. This rearrangement joins TRBV5-5 to TRBJ2-5, with 10 positions matching TRBD1. Read sequence stops 3 residues before the CDR3 end, and the germline J gene provides the missing end. The germline gives CDR1 SGHKS, CDR2 YYEKEE (reference sequence). V lost 4 bases and J lost 5; bases outside the gene matches: 2. The CDR3 spans 13 residues.

This clone was counted many times. The read finishes 3 residues shy of the CDR3 end, and the germline J gene is used to complete it. This chain links TRBV20-1 with TRBJ2-7; D call uncertain. The ends were cut back, 3 bases at V and 0 bases at J, with 15 bases in the middle. The germline V gene encodes CDR1 DFQATT and CDR2 SNEGSKA (reference sequence). The CDR3 spans 15 residues. The CDR3 sequence: CSASGIIAYSYEQYF. CDR3 DNA (partial): TGCAGTGCTAGCGGTATTATAGCCTACTCCTACGAG.

This clone was counted at least ten times. The observed sequence ends 3 residues before the CDR3 terminus, with the missing tail filled in from the germline J gene. The genes are TRBV20-1 and TRBJ1-5; a possible D gene is TRBD1 (5 bases). This CDR3 region has 16 residues. Trimming pared 5 bases from V and 0 bases from J, leaving 17 bases between. Germline V gene lookup returns CDR1 DFQATT and CDR2 SNEGSKA (reference sequence). CDR3 bases read: TGCAGTGCTTTCAGCCCTCAGGGATATAGCAATCAGCCC. Amino acids: CSAFSPQGYSNQP. The CDR3 reads in full as CSAFSPQGYSNQPQHF.

This clone was seen repeatedly, ten times or more. From the germline J gene comes the end of the CDR3, since the read stops 3 residues before it. V and J are TRBV5-4 and TRBJ2-5; 7 bases line up with TRBD1. V gave up 4 bases and J gave up 5 bases; unmatched junction bases: 11. Germline-derived CDR1 and CDR2 are SGHNT and YYREEE (reference sequence). The CDR3 is made up of 15 amino acids. The CDR3 sequence: CASSASTGRGETQYF. CDR3 DNA (partial): TGTGCCAGCAGCGCATCGACAGGGAGAGGGGAGACC. Complete variable domain (other parts from reference TRBV5-4 and TRBJ2-5): ETGVTQSPTHLIKTRGQQVTLRCSSQSGHNTVSWYQQALGQGPQFIFQYYREEENGRGNFPPRFSGLQFPNYSSELNVNALELDDSALYLCASSASTGRGETQYFGPGTRLLVL.

This clone was found many times. The DNA ends 3 residues before the CDR3 does, and the rest of the CDR3 is filled in from the germline J gene. This chain uses TRBV18 with TRBJ2-1, with 9 bases aligning to TRBD2. The CDR3 has 16 residues. The ends lost 3 bases at V and 8 bases at J; junction bases unmatched: 11. Per the germline V gene, CDR1 is KGHSH and CDR2 is LQKENI. This chain's CDR3 is CASSPGFRSGSDEQFF. The covered CDR3 bases are TGTGCCAGCTCACCTGGCTTTCGTAGCGGGAGTGATGAG.

This clone was seen many times. The DNA ends 3 residues before the CDR3 does, and the rest of the CDR3 is filled in from the germline J gene. The V and J genes are TRBV6-4 and TRBJ2-7; TRBD2 matches at 10 bases. The V and J ends lost 6 bases and 1 base, in that order; junction bases with no gene match: 12. Germline V gives CDR1 MRHNA, CDR2 SNTAGT. The length of the CDR3 is 17 residues. CDR3 bases read: TGTGCCAGCAGGGACCCTTCCGGGACTAGCGAGTCCTACGAG. Translation gives CASRDPSGTSESYE. From start to end, the CDR3 is CASRDPSGTSESYEQYF.

This clone occurred many times. The CDR3 is cut off 3 residues early in the read; its end comes from the germline J gene. This chain uses TRBV18 with TRBJ2-1; maybe TRBD1 (6 bases). Germline values: CDR1 KGHSH, CDR2 LQKENI. Trimming left V 4 bases short and J 4 bases short, with 11 bases between. The CDR3 consists of 14 residues. The CDR3 sequence: CASSQQDRYNEQFF. CDR3 DNA, as far as it was read: TGTGCCAGCTCACAACAGGACAGATACAATGAG.

As regards this clone: Just one base apart from a much larger clone, this may be a read error. The CDR3 extends 3 residues past the end of the read, so its final part is completed from the germline J gene. V and J are TRBV30 and TRBJ2-3; the D gene is possibly TRBD2 (5 bases). CDR1 is GTSNPN, CDR2 SVGIG, per germline (reference sequence). The CDR3 covers 13 residues. The part of the CDR3 DNA that was read is TGTGCCTGGAGTGAGGCTAGCAATCAGCCG. As protein: CAWSEASNQP. The full CDR3 protein reads CAWSEASNQPQYF.

This clone was seen at least ten times. The read ends 3 residues early relative to the CDR3; the germline J gene fills the gap. The genes are TRBV30 and TRBJ2-3, with 12 nucleotides matching TRBD2. Trimming removed 2 bases from V and 4 bases from J; junction bases left unmatched: 4. This CDR3 comprises 15 residues. CDR1 and CDR2 (germline): GTSNPN, SVGIG (reference sequence). The CDR3 here is CAWSRLAGEPDTQYF. The covered CDR3 bases are TGTGCCTGGAGTCGACTAGCGGGAGAGCCAGATACG.

This clone has a count of ten or more. The CDR3 is cut off 3 residues early in the read; its end comes from the germline J gene. The chain employs TRBV14 and TRBJ1-3, with 10 bases identical to TRBD1. Trimming removed 5 bases from V and 0 bases from J; junction bases left unmatched: 10. This CDR3 has 18 residues. CDR1 SGHDN and CDR2 FVKESK come from the germline V gene. CDR3 sequence: CASSWTGGSWISGNTIYF. The CDR3 DNA, read in part, is TGTGCCAGCAGCTGGACAGGGGGTTCGTGGATCTCTGGAAACACC.

This clone has at least ten counts. The read ends 3 residues before the CDR3 terminus; that terminus is restored from the germline J gene. The V and J genes are TRBV29-1 and TRBJ2-7; 14 bases fit TRBD2. The CDR3 has 16 residues. After removal of 4 bases from V and 5 bases from J, the junction contained 10 bases not matched to a gene. The germline V gene has CDR1 SQVTM and CDR2 ANQGSEA. CDR3 bases read: TGCAGCGTTGTTCCCGGGACTAGCGGGAGTCGGGACGAG. It yields the protein CSVVPGTSGSRDE. The CDR3 in full is CSVVPGTSGSRDEQYF.

This clone was observed at least ten times. CDR3 bases read: TGCGCCAGCAGCTCCGGGACAGTGCCTAACTATGGC. This gives the protein CASSSGTVPNYG. The whole CDR3 region reads CASSSGTVPNYGYTF. The chain couples TRBV5-1 to TRBJ1-2; 7 bases are shared with TRBD1. The read ends 3 residues shy of where the CDR3 ends; the end is completed using the germline J gene. The CDR3 is 15 residues long. Trimming removed 3 bases from V and 0 bases from J; junction bases left unmatched: 5. The germline CDR1 and CDR2 sequences are SGHRS and YFSETQ. Together with reference TRBV5-1 and TRBJ1-2, the CDR3 gives the full variable domain: KAGVTQTPRYLIKTRGQQVTLSCSPISGHRSVSWYQQTPGQGLQFLFEYFSETQRNKGNFPGRFSGRQFSNSRSEMNVSTLELGDSALYLCASSSGTVPNYGYTFGSGTRLTVV.

This clone appeared many times. The read stops 3 residues short of the end of the CDR3; the missing end is completed from the germline J gene. The gene calls are TRBV5-1 and TRBJ2-5; TRBD2 matches at 10 bases. From germline, CDR1 is SGHRS and CDR2 YFSETQ. This CDR3 is 15 amino acids long. V was pared by 3 bases and J by 4 bases, with 6 bases of the junction left unmatched. The CDR3 region is CASSSSGGFGETQYF. The sequenced part of the CDR3 DNA is TGCGCCAGCAGCTCTAGCGGGGGTTTCGGAGAGACC.

This clone was seen ten or more times. The CDR3 end lies 3 residues beyond the end of the read and is filled in from the germline J gene. The rearrangement joins TRBV30 to TRBJ2-3; TRBD1 might be the D (6 bases). The CDR3 runs 12 residues. The germline V gene has CDR1 GTSNPN and CDR2 SVGIG (reference sequence). The chain's CDR3 is CAWNPLEGAQYF. Incomplete CDR3 DNA: TGTGCCTGGAACCCCCTCGAGGGGGCG.

As for this clone: A junction end diverges from the germline sequence, so it may reflect a read error. The read gets to within 3 residues of the CDR3 end, and the germline J gene fills in the rest. The gene calls are TRBV2 and TRBJ1-3; the match to TRBD1 covers 8 bases. CDR1 is SNHLY, CDR2 FYNNEI, per germline. CDR3 length equals 14 residues. The covered CDR3 bases are TGTGCCAGCAGCGAGGACAGGGCTGGAAACCCC. As protein: CASSEDRAGNP. The full CDR3 sequence reads CASSEDRAGNPIYF.

This clone showed up many times. Sequencing ends 3 residues short of the CDR3 end; the germline J gene provides the rest. The chain combines TRBV7-6 with TRBJ1-3; 10 bases align to TRBD1. The CDR3 is made up of 15 amino acids. CDR1 is SGHVS, CDR2 FNYEAQ, per germline. Losses at the gene ends were 2 bases for V and 7 bases for J; bases not matched to a gene: 5. CDR3 DNA (partial): TGTGCCAGCAGCTTAACCGGGACAGGGGTGAACACC. This codes for CASSLTGTGVNT. The full-length CDR3 reads as CASSLTGTGVNTIYF.

This clone was seen repeatedly, ten times or more. The read finishes 3 residues shy of the CDR3 end, and the germline J gene is used to complete it. The chain uses TRBV19 and TRBJ2-7; TRBD2 matches at 13 bases. CDR3 length: 17 amino acids. J was trimmed by 1 base and V by 5 bases; bases with no gene match: 8. Germline CDR1 LNHDA, CDR2 SQIVND (reference sequence). Partial CDR3 DNA: TGTGCCAGTAGTGCGCTTCGGACTAGCGGGAGATCCTACGAG. This encodes CASSALRTSGRSYE. From start to end, the CDR3 is CASSALRTSGRSYEQYF.

At least ten counts were recorded for this clone. The read terminates 3 residues before the CDR3 end, so the remaining end is supplied by the germline J gene. The chain employs TRBV7-8 and TRBJ2-1; TRBD2 agrees at 8 bases. J gave up 2 bases and V 5 bases, and 5 bases lay outside the gene matches. The CDR3 spans 15 residues. CDR1 is SGHVS and CDR2 is FQNEAQ in the germline V gene. The CDR3: CASSPAGGPYNEQFF. The sequenced CDR3 bases are TGTGCCAGCAGCCCGGCGGGAGGCCCCTACAATGAG.

Only a few counts were recorded for this clone. The read gets to within 3 residues of the CDR3 end, and the germline J gene fills in the rest. The chain links TRBV2 to TRBJ1-1, with D possibly TRBD1 on 5 matching bases. Trimming removed 8 bases from V and 5 bases from J, with 15 bases in between. Per germline, CDR1 SNHLY and CDR2 FYNNEI. The CDR3 has 13 residues. Partial CDR3 DNA: TGTGCCAGCCGTGGCGGGGGGTGGACTGAA. Its translation: CASRGGGWTE. The complete CDR3 sequence is CASRGGGWTEAFF.

This clone was found many times. The CDR3 end falls 3 residues outside the read, so it is completed with the germline J gene. This chain joins TRBV20-1 and TRBJ2-3; perhaps TRBD1 as D (5 bases). Germline values: CDR1 DFQATT, CDR2 SNEGSKA (reference sequence). This CDR3 is built from 13 residues. V lost 2 bases and J lost 4, with 10 bases in between. The CDR3 loop reads CSARLEGADTQYF. The CDR3 bases that were read are TGCAGTGCTAGATTAGAAGGGGCAGATACG.

Many counts were recorded for this clone. Coverage ceases 3 residues before the CDR3 finishes, and the germline J gene fills in the end. V and J are TRBV7-2 and TRBJ2-1; TRBD1 might be the D (5 bases). The CDR3 has 14 residues. The V end lost 7 bases, the J end lost 2 bases, and 12 bases lay between the germline ends. The germline V gene has CDR1 SGHTA and CDR2 FQGNSA. The DNA read from the CDR3 is TGTGCCAGCACCGCAGACAGTACCTACAATGAG. It is translated as CASTADSTYNE. The complete CDR3 reads CASTADSTYNEQFF.

This clone occurred many times. The CDR3 end is not reached by the read, which stops 3 residues before it; the germline J gene fills it in. The chain is built from TRBV5-1 and TRBJ2-1; TRBD2 matches 9 bases. This CDR3 contains 15 residues. Trimming removed 6 bases from V and 4 bases from J; junction bases left unmatched: 8. Looked up from germline, CDR1 is SGHRS and CDR2 is YFSETQ. CDR3 DNA (partial): TGCGCCAGCACCCCTAGCGGGGACCTTTACAATGAG. Translation: CASTPSGDLYNE. The full-length CDR3 reads as CASTPSGDLYNEQFF.

This clone was counted a few times. The read stops 3 residues short of the end of the CDR3; the missing end is completed from the germline J gene. The chain joins TRBV2 to TRBJ2-3; D tentatively fits TRBD1 or TRBD2 (5 bases each). The length of the CDR3 is 14 residues. Germline assignment: CDR1 SNHLY and CDR2 FYNNEI. The CDR3 loop reads CATGWGPRGQPQYF. The CDR3 bases that were read are TGTGCCACGGGATGGGGCCCTAGGGGTCAGCCG.

A word on this clone: The sequenced fragment ends 3 residues before the CDR3 boundary, so the rest is inferred from the germline J gene. The chain uses TRBV5-1 and TRBJ2-3, with TRBD2 matching 13 bases. CDR3 length: 16 residues. CDR1 SGHRS and CDR2 YFSETQ come from the germline V gene. V gave up 6 bases and J gave up 5 bases; unmatched junction bases: 9. CDR3 loop: CASTPGTSGMGDTQYF. The part of the CDR3 DNA that was read is TGCGCCAGCACCCCCGGGACTAGCGGGATGGGAGATACG.

This clone was seen many times. The CDR3 goes on 3 residues after the read ends, and that part is filled in from the germline J gene. This chain uses TRBV5-1 with TRBJ2-2; D not certain. V lost 0 bases to trimming and J lost 3 bases, with 12 bases between them. From germline, CDR1 is SGHRS and CDR2 YFSETQ. CDR3 size: 16 residues. The CDR3 bases that were read are TGCGCCAGCAGCTTGGGAACCGGGTTGTACACCGGGGAG. Its translation: CASSLGTGLYTGE. The complete CDR3 protein is CASSLGTGLYTGELFF. The variable domain in full, with the rest retrieved from reference TRBV5-1 and TRBJ2-2, is KAGVTQTPRYLIKTRGQQVTLSCSPISGHRSVSWYQQTPGQGLQFLFEYFSETQRNKGNFPGRFSGRQFSNSRSEMNVSTLELGDSALYLCASSLGTGLYTGELFFGEGSRLTVL.

At least ten counts were recorded for this clone. The read terminates 3 residues before the CDR3 end, so the remaining end is supplied by the germline J gene. The chain links TRBV12-3 or TRBV12-4 to TRBJ2-1; 8 positions match TRBD2. J gave up 9 bases and V 4 bases, and 8 bases lay outside the gene matches. This CDR3 comprises 14 residues. The CDR3 sequence is CASSSGLGGPEQFF. The sequenced CDR3 bases are TGTGCCAGCAGTTCGGGACTAGGGGGGCCTGAG.

The table lists this clone with many counts. The read stops 3 residues short of the end of the CDR3; the missing end is completed from the germline J gene. The rearrangement links TRBV18 to TRBJ1-2, with 8 positions matching TRBD1. Germline V CDR1 and CDR2: KGHSH, LQKENI. The CDR3 runs to 13 residues. V trimming: 5 bases; J trimming: 3 bases; junction bases outside the gene matches: 2. CDR3 bases read: TGTGCCAGCTCAACGGGACAGGACTATGGC. It codes for CASSTGQDYG. The CDR3, in full, reads CASSTGQDYGYTF.

This clone has just a few counts. The read stops 3 residues short of the end of the CDR3; the missing end is completed from the germline J gene. The V and J genes are TRBV6-1 and TRBJ1-2; no definite D call. Germline assignment: CDR1 MNHNS and CDR2 SASEGT. The CDR3 is 15 amino acids. CDR3 DNA (partial): TGTGCCAGCAGTGAAGGGGCTAGCGGGAGTAATGAC. Encoded protein: CASSEGASGSND. The whole CDR3 is CASSEGASGSNDYTF.

There are many counts of this clone. The CDR3 goes on 3 residues after the read ends, and that part is filled in from the germline J gene. This chain joins TRBV13 and TRBJ1-5, with 7 bases identical to TRBD1. The CDR3 is 13 amino acids. Germline CDR1 and CDR2: PRHDT and FYEKMQ (reference sequence). Unmatched junction bases numbered 3, after V lost 5 bases and J lost 5 bases. This CDR3 reads CASSPDRDQPQHF. The CDR3 bases that were read are TGTGCCAGCAGCCCTGACAGGGATCAGCCC.

This clone appeared many times. The read comes to an end 3 residues before the CDR3 does, leaving the germline J gene to fill in the end. The rearrangement links TRBV5-1 to TRBJ1-3, with 9 bases matching TRBD1. The CDR3 spans 16 residues. Trimming removed 4 bases from V and 3 bases from J; junction bases left unmatched: 8. Germline CDR1 and CDR2: SGHRS and YFSETQ. CDR3 DNA, as far as it was read: TGCGCCAGCAGCAGGACAACAGGGGGCTTTGGAAACACC. The encoded protein is CASSRTTGGFGNT. The CDR3 as a whole reads CASSRTTGGFGNTIYF. The full variable domain, rest sourced from reference TRBV5-1 and TRBJ1-3, is KAGVTQTPRYLIKTRGQQVTLSCSPISGHRSVSWYQQTPGQGLQFLFEYFSETQRNKGNFPGRFSGRQFSNSRSEMNVSTLELGDSALYLCASSRTTGGFGNTIYFGEGSWLTVV.